This T cell receptor beta chain was sequenced in a study of shared clonotypes between healthy human individuals. The ends were cut back, 7 bases at V and 0 bases at J, with 19 bases in the middle. The germline gives CDR1 KGHSH, CDR2 LQKENI. The CDR3 is 18 residues long. The donors were adults (healthy and HIV-negative) with no recent acute infections or vaccinations. Roughly 30,000 T cell genomes (about 0.2 ug DNA) went into each sorted-subset replicate. The method was immunoSEQ multiplex PCR; TCRdb's version includes in-frame clones alone and lacks a portion of them. The sample contains approximately 2.5 million clones, 93% of which appear only once.

The rearrangement uses TRBV18 and TRBJ2-6; no clear D. Sequenced input: naive CD4+ T cells from PBMCs. The subset was: CD45RA+ positively selected. This clonotype was sampled from a young man in good health. Some clones in this sample may be carry-over from other donors' samples. The CDR3 bases are TGTGCCAGCTTCCCAGGTGCGAGTATCCCCTCTGGGGCCAACGTCCTGACTTTC. Its protein product is CASFPGASIPSGANVLTF.